This T cell receptor beta chain was retrieved from a study of Ad26.COV2.S vaccination and SARS-CoV-2 variants. For the study at large: Within the COV1001 Ad26.COV2.S trial arm, the donor was enrolled.

The CDR3 is 13 amino acids. CDR1 is SGDLS and CDR2 is YYNGEE in the germline V gene. The V gene end was trimmed by 4 bases and the J gene end by 7 bases; junction bases not matched to a gene: 6. This table comes from immunoSEQ multiplex PCR, and its TCRdb copy is limited to in-frame clones, with some not included. The sample holds a few hundred thousand clones, about four fifths seen once. The treatment is: around 19 received Ad26.COV2.S at low or high dose, single or two shots; roughly 5 received placebo; per-sample allocation not given. The study sampled participants on day 63 after the first vaccine or placebo injection. In Boston, an adult donor aged 18-55 years took part.

This chain joins TRBV9 and TRBJ1-1, with 8 nucleotides matching TRBD1. The receptor was derived from a person between 18 and 65 years old who received the Ad26.COV2.S COVID-19 vaccine or a placebo. The material sequenced was peripheral blood, taken in a trial of Ad26.COV2.S vaccine versus placebo. Here the CDR3 reads CASSPGTGGEAFF. CDR3 in DNA: TGTGCCAGCAGCCCCGGGACAGGAGGTGAAGCTTTCTTT.